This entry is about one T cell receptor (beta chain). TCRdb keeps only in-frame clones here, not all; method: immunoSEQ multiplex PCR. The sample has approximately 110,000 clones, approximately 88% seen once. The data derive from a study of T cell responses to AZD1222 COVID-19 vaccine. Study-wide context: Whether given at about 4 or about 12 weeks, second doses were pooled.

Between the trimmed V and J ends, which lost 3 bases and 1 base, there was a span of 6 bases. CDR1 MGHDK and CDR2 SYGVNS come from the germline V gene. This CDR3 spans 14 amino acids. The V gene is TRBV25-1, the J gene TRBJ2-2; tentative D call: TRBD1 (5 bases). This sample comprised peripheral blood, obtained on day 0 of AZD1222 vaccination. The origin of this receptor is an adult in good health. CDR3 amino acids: CASSDGQNTGELFF. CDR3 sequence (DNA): TGTGCCAGCAGTGACGGACAGAACACCGGGGAGCTGTTTTTT.